The entry that follows covers one T cell receptor (beta chain) sequence. Some clones are missing from TCRdb's copy, which holds only in-frame ones; the method was immunoSEQ multiplex PCR. The sample lists approximately 1.5 million clones; about 98.5% were seen once. This record belongs to a study of shared clonotypes between healthy human individuals. This CDR3 contains 13 residues. Trimming cost V 6 bases and J 6 bases, with 11 bases left between them. Germline loops: CDR1 MNHEY, CDR2 SVGAGI. The chain recombines TRBV6-5 with TRBJ2-2; D is perhaps TRBD1 (5 bases). The source is a man aged 25-45 years in good health. The sequencing input was naive CD4+ T cells sorted from blood. Subset of the sample: CD45RA+ positively selected. The CDR3 sequence is CASRNPGSGELFF. The CDR3 DNA reads TGTGCCAGCAGGAATCCAGGGTCCGGGGAGCTGTTTTTT.